Below are 21 T cell receptor beta chains sequenced from a single sample in a study of shared T cell receptors in the human thymus. Sequenced by immunoSEQ multiplex PCR; TCRdb stores in-frame clones only, minus some. The data contain more than 300,000 clones, around 93% of them seen just once; the ten biggest clones take up about 0.02%. Sample: thymocytes. All receptors derive from a human donor.

The chain employs TRBV7-9 and TRBJ1-3, with TRBD1 identical over 9 bases. Germline lookup yields CDR1 SEHNR and CDR2 FQNEAQ (reference sequence). The CDR3 extends over 16 amino acids. V lost 4 bases to trimming and J lost 1 base; unmatched junction nucleotides: 5. The CDR3 spells CASSWGQGMSGNTIYF. CDR3 coding DNA: TGTGCCAGCAGCTGGGGACAGGGTATGTCTGGAAACACCATATATTTT.

The chain employs TRBV29-1 and TRBJ2-3; 14 bases map to TRBD2. After removal of 6 bases from V and 3 bases from J, the junction contained 11 bases not matched to a gene. The CDR3 has 17 residues. The germline V gene has CDR1 SQVTM and CDR2 ANQGSEA. CDR3 loop: CSVSTSGRAKGTDTQYF. The CDR3 DNA is TGCAGCGTGTCGACTAGCGGGAGGGCTAAGGGGACAGATACGCAGTATTTT.

The genes are TRBV4-2 and TRBJ1-1, with a weak D call TRBD1 (6 bases). The V gene lost 1 base and the J gene lost 2 bases, with 17 bases spanning the gap. The germline gives CDR1 LGHNA, CDR2 YNFKEQ. This CDR3 is 17 amino acids long. The CDR3 reads CASSQALRTDRNTEAFF. The CDR3 DNA follows: TGTGCCAGCAGCCAAGCCCTAAGGACAGACAGAAACACTGAAGCTTTCTTT.

The chain is built from TRBV4-3 and TRBJ1-4; the match to TRBD1 covers 8 bases. CDR3 length: 15 residues. CDR1 and CDR2 (germline): LGHNA, YSLEER. Trimming removed 1 base from V and 8 bases from J; junction bases left unmatched: 6. The CDR3 DNA is TGCGCCAGCAGCCAAGTAGCACAGGGGGAAGAAAAACTGTTTTTT. Its protein product is CASSQVAQGEEKLFF.

CDR3: CASSPGGFMAFF. CDR3 sequence (DNA): TGCGCCAGCAGCCCTGGGGGGTTTATGGCTTTCTTT. The chain is built from TRBV5-1 and TRBJ1-1; possible D gene TRBD1, 5 bases. The CDR3 runs 12 residues. Looked up from germline, CDR1 is SGHRS and CDR2 is YFSETQ. Trimming left V 4 bases short and J 11 bases short, with 15 bases between.

This clone was seen a single time. This sequence joins TRBV5-1 and TRBJ2-1, with 9 bases that match TRBD1. V was pared by 4 bases and J by 3 bases, with 14 bases of the junction left unmatched. The CDR3 covers 18 residues. Germline V CDR1 and CDR2: SGHRS, YFSETQ. CDR3 protein: CASSIWTGAGSGYNEQFF. DNA of the CDR3: TGCGCCAGCAGCATCTGGACAGGGGCTGGATCAGGCTACAATGAGCAGTTCTTC. The full variable domain, completed using reference TRBV5-1 and TRBJ2-1, is KAGVTQTPRYLIKTRGQQVTLSCSPISGHRSVSWYQQTPGQGLQFLFEYFSETQRNKGNFPGRFSGRQFSNSRSEMNVSTLELGDSALYLCASSIWTGAGSGYNEQFFGPGTRLTVL.

This rearrangement joins TRBV28 to TRBJ1-3; D remains ambiguous. The V end was cut by 6 bases, the J end by 0 bases, with 9 bases between. Germline assignment: CDR1 MDHEN and CDR2 SYDVKM. This CDR3 contains 14 residues. The CDR3 sequence is CASRAAGSGNTIYF. In DNA, the CDR3 is TGTGCCAGCAGAGCCGCCGGCTCTGGAAACACCATATATTTT.

The chain uses TRBV27 and TRBJ2-3; TRBD1 might be the D (5 bases). The CDR3 runs to 15 residues. CDR1 is MNHEY, CDR2 SMNVEV, per germline (reference sequence). The germline V and J ends were trimmed by 6 bases and 2 bases, with 15 bases remaining between them. The CDR3 coding sequence is TGTGCCAGCAGCTTAGGTTCAGGGCCCACAGATACGCAGTATTTT. Its protein is CASSLGSGPTDTQYF.

In its sample, this clone was seen once. V gene TRBV28 combines with J gene TRBJ2-2, with D unresolved. The CDR3 loop spans 13 amino acids. From germline, CDR1 is MDHEN and CDR2 SYDVKM. Trimming pared 3 bases from V and 1 base from J, leaving 3 bases between. This chain's CDR3 is CASSFQNTGELFF. The DNA for the CDR3 is TGTGCCAGCAGTTTCCAGAACACCGGGGAGCTGTTTTTT.

The chain couples TRBV4-3 to TRBJ2-1, with 10 bases fitting TRBD2. This CDR3 contains 16 residues. Germline V gene sequence: CDR1 LGHNA, CDR2 YSLEER. With V trimmed by 1 base and J by 4 bases, 4 bases remained unmatched. CDR3 DNA sequence: TGCGCCAGCAGCCAAGTCGGACTAGCGGATTACAATGAGCAGTTCTTC. Residues: CASSQVGLADYNEQFF.

The chain employs TRBV7-9 and TRBJ2-7; no reliable D call. V was shortened by 2 bases and J by 2 bases, with 4 bases between the two germline ends. From germline, CDR1 is SEHNR and CDR2 FQNEAQ (reference sequence). The CDR3 loop spans 12 amino acids. In DNA form, the CDR3 reads TGTGCCAGCAGCTTATCTCCCTACGAGCAGTACTTC. Its translation is CASSLSPYEQYF.

The rearrangement links TRBV28 to TRBJ1-1; the D is unclear. Trimming removed 1 base from V and 0 bases from J, with 6 bases in between. Germline-derived CDR1 and CDR2 are MDHEN and SYDVKM. The CDR3 totals 14 residues. CDR3 DNA sequence: TGTGCCAGCAGTTTATTGGCTATGAACACTGAAGCTTTCTTT. It translates to CASSLLAMNTEAFF.

The chain carries TRBV7-2 and TRBJ2-1; TRBD2 matches 8 bases. The V gene's germline CDR1 is SGHTA and CDR2 FQGNSA. The CDR3 sequence is 18 residues long. V gave up 5 bases and J gave up 4 bases; unmatched junction bases: 16. CDR3 in amino acids: CASSTHRESAGEYNEQFF. CDR3 sequence (DNA): TGTGCCAGCAGCACACACAGGGAATCAGCGGGAGAATACAATGAGCAGTTCTTC.

This CDR3 reads CASSLTRRGTQYF. CDR3 sequence (DNA): TGCGCCAGCAGCTTGACACGGAGGGGGACCCAGTACTTC. This chain connects TRBV5-1 to TRBJ2-5; a weak D match, TRBD2 (6 bases). Trimming took off 1 base at V and 7 bases at J, with 11 bases between the two ends. The germline gives CDR1 SGHRS, CDR2 YFSETQ. The CDR3 is made up of 13 amino acids.

Only a few counts were recorded for this clone. J is TRBJ2-7 and V is TRBV28, with D uncertain. Looked up from germline, CDR1 is MDHEN and CDR2 is SYDVKM. The V gene lost 4 bases and the J gene lost 0 bases, with 4 bases spanning the gap. The CDR3 has 12 amino acids. This CDR3 reads CASSSYSYEQYF. The CDR3 DNA reads TGTGCCAGCAGTTCCTACTCCTACGAGCAGTACTTC.

The chain is built from TRBV5-7 and TRBJ2-1; the D is unclear. TRBV5-7 falls under the ORF class, with uncertain function. The CDR3 has 14 amino acids. Trimming stripped 2 bases from V and 7 bases from J, with 13 bases between. The CDR3 reads CASSFRRCENEQFF. CDR3 in DNA: TGTGCCAGCAGCTTCAGAAGGTGTGAGAATGAGCAGTTCTTC.

The chain uses TRBV10-3 and TRBJ2-1, with 8 positions matching TRBD2. CDR3 size: 16 residues. J gave up 5 bases and V 0 bases, and 6 bases lay outside the gene matches. Germline V gene sequence: CDR1 ENHRY, CDR2 SYGVKD. This chain's CDR3 is CAISESRTSIHNEQFF. CDR3 bases: TGTGCCATCAGTGAGTCCAGGACTAGCATTCACAATGAGCAGTTCTTC.

The gene calls are TRBV9 and TRBJ2-7, with 7 nucleotides matching TRBD2. The CDR3 loop spans 16 amino acids. J gave up 0 bases and V 3 bases, and 9 bases lay outside the gene matches. Germline V lookup: CDR1 SGDLS, CDR2 YYNGEE. Here the CDR3 DNA reads TGTGCCAGCAGCGCCCAAGAGGGAGGGCCCTCCTACGAGCAGTACTTC. It specifies CASSAQEGGPSYEQYF.

This chain joins TRBV4-3 and TRBJ2-2; no reliable D call. The V gene's germline CDR1 is LGHNA and CDR2 YSLEER. The CDR3 has 14 amino acids. Trimming pared 1 base from V and 6 bases from J, leaving 9 bases between. The CDR3 nucleotides read TGCGCCAGCAGCCAAGCCTGGCGCTCCGGGGAGCTGTTTTTT. Translating it yields CASSQAWRSGELFF.

The CDR3 reads CASSFQTGGGELFF. As DNA, the CDR3 is TGTGCCAGCAGTTTTCAAACAGGGGGCGGGGAGCTGTTTTTT. The rearrangement links TRBV27 to TRBJ2-2, with 8 bases that match TRBD1. There are 14 residues in the CDR3. Germline CDR1 and CDR2: MNHEY and SMNVEV (reference sequence). Trimming at V came to 3 bases and at J to 7 bases, leaving 4 bases not matched to a gene.

The rearrangement links TRBV12-5 to TRBJ2-1; D uncertain. V was trimmed by 3 bases and J by 1 base, leaving 10 bases between them. The CDR3 spans 15 residues. Germline lookup yields CDR1 LGHNT and CDR2 FRNRAP. DNA of the CDR3: TGTGCTAGTGGTTTCGCCAGGTTTTCCTACAATGAGCAGTTCTTC. Translated: CASGFARFSYNEQFF.